The 26 T cell receptor beta chains reported below all come from one sample, sequenced in a study of blood T cell repertoires in COVID-19. Produced via immunoSEQ multiplex PCR; TCRdb's table is partial and in-frame only. This table has more than 250,000 clones, about 88% appearing once. Sequencing input: peripheral blood. These receptors were taken from a man between 18 and 29 years old with active or convalescent COVID-19.

J is TRBJ1-5 and V is TRBV29-1; 7 positions match TRBD1. Germline loops: CDR1 SQVTM, CDR2 ANQGSEA. The CDR3 is made up of 13 amino acids. The trim removed 7 bases at V and 2 bases at J, leaving 5 bases unmatched. In nucleotides, the CDR3 is TGCAGCGCGGCAGGGGGTGGCAATCAGCCCCAGCATTTT. Translating it yields CSAAGGGNQPQHF.

The chain has TRBV2 and TRBJ1-5; the D is unclear. V shed 8 bases and J shed 7 bases, with 12 bases lying between them. Per germline, CDR1 SNHLY and CDR2 FYNNEI. The CDR3 contains 12 residues. The CDR3 DNA sequence: TGTGCCAGCCTACGTGAGGGCCAGCCCCAGCATTTT. It yields the protein CASLREGQPQHF. Looking up the rest from reference TRBV2 and TRBJ1-5 gives the full variable domain: EPEVTQTPSHQVTQMGQEVILRCVPISNHLYFYWYRQILGQKVEFLVSFYNNEISEKSEIFDDQFSVERPDGSNFTLKIRSTKLEDSAMYFCASLREGQPQHFGDGTRLSIL.

J is TRBJ2-7 and V is TRBV7-7, with D uncertain. Germline V gives CDR1 SSHAT, CDR2 FNYEAQ (reference sequence). The CDR3 consists of 14 residues. V was trimmed by 2 bases and J by 1 base, leaving 9 bases between them. Written as DNA, the CDR3 is TGTGCCAGCAGCTTATCGTACAGTTCCTACGAGCAGTACTTC. Amino acids: CASSLSYSSYEQYF. The full variable domain, in which reference TRBV7-7 and TRBJ2-7 provide the parts outside the CDR3, is GAGVSQSPRYKVTKRGQDVTLRCDPISSHATLYWYQQALGQGPEFLTYFNYEAQPDKSGLPSDRFSAERPEGSISTLTIQRTEQRDSAMYRCASSLSYSSYEQYFGPGTRLTVT.

The chain couples TRBV19 to TRBJ1-1; TRBD1 might be the D (6 bases). Deletions cut 3 bases from V and 5 bases from J, with 10 bases between. CDR3 length equals 13 residues. Germline V gene sequence: CDR1 LNHDA, CDR2 SQIVND (reference sequence). CDR3 in DNA: TGTGCCAGTAGTATGTCAGGGGCGACTGAAGCTTTCTTT. Its translation is CASSMSGATEAFF.

This clone was picked up a small number of times. The J gene is TRBJ1-2, the V gene TRBV28; maybe TRBD1 (6 bases). The ends were cut back, 7 bases at V and 8 bases at J, with 20 bases in the middle. CDR3 length: 14 residues. Germline CDR1 reads MDHEN; CDR2 reads SYDVKM. The CDR3 DNA reads as TGTGCCAGCACCCCGGGGTCAACAGGGAGAGGCTACACCTTC. Amino acids: CASTPGSTGRGYTF.

This chain joins TRBV2 and TRBJ2-2; 9 nucleotides line up with TRBD1. The CDR3 has 15 residues. CDR1 is SNHLY and CDR2 is FYNNEI in the germline V gene. Unmatched junction bases numbered 11, after V lost 8 bases and J lost 7 bases. Here the CDR3 DNA reads TGTGCCAGCTTCCTATTACAGGGGGCTGGCGGGGAGCTGTTTTTT. It codes for CASFLLQGAGGELFF.

The gene calls are TRBV4-1 and TRBJ2-3, with 8 nucleotides matching TRBD1. This CDR3 region has 16 residues. Trimming cost V 0 bases and J 2 bases; bases outside gene matches: 4. Germline CDR1 and CDR2: MGHRA and YSYEKL. CDR3 region: CASSQEGDRLTDTQYF. The CDR3 bases are TGCGCCAGCAGCCAAGAAGGGGACAGGCTCACAGATACGCAGTATTTT.

The V and J genes are TRBV3-1 (or the pseudogene TRBV3-2) and TRBJ2-2, with D maybe TRBD1 (5 bases). The ends were cut back, 2 bases at V and 5 bases at J, with 6 bases in the middle. The CDR3 extends over 13 amino acids. Per the germline V gene, CDR1 is LGHDT and CDR2 is YNNKEL (reference sequence). The CDR3 sequence is CASSQQGTGELFF. The CDR3 nucleotides read TGTGCCAGCAGCCAACAGGGAACCGGGGAGCTGTTTTTT.

The rearrangement links TRBV9 to TRBJ2-3; 9 nucleotides align to TRBD1. Trimming removed 4 bases from V and 3 bases from J; junction bases left unmatched: 9. The CDR3 is 16 residues long. The germline V gene has CDR1 SGDLS and CDR2 YYNGEE. The CDR3 bases are TGTGCCAGCAGCCCTGGGACAGGGTGGATGACAGATACGCAGTATTTT. It specifies CASSPGTGWMTDTQYF.

This clone appeared once. The chain couples TRBV27 to TRBJ2-1, with TRBD2 matching 13 bases. Germline V CDR1 and CDR2: MNHEY, SMNVEV (reference sequence). The CDR3 runs to 18 residues. J gave up 7 bases and V 2 bases, and 11 bases lay outside the gene matches. CDR3 loop: CASSLDWWGTSGINEQFF. In DNA form, the CDR3 reads TGTGCCAGCAGTTTAGATTGGTGGGGGACTAGCGGGATAAATGAGCAGTTCTTC.

In its sample, this clone was seen a few times. This CDR3 is CAAGPGLALNEQFF. CDR3 in DNA: TGTGCCGCCGGCCCGGGACTAGCGCTTAATGAGCAGTTCTTC. V is TRBV25-1 and J is TRBJ2-1, with 10 bases aligning to TRBD2. In germline, CDR1 is MGHDK, CDR2 SYGVNS. V lost 11 bases, J lost 7 bases, and 11 bases stayed unmatched. This CDR3 has 14 amino acids.

The chain recombines TRBV30 with TRBJ2-1; TRBD2 matches 8 bases. In germline, CDR1 is GTSNPN, CDR2 SVGIG (reference sequence). There are 15 residues in the CDR3. V was clipped by 1 base and J by 7 bases; unmatched bases: 9. CDR3 bases: TGTGCCTGGAGTGGGACGGGGGGGCCGTTAAATGAGCAGTTCTTC. This sequence encodes CAWSGTGGPLNEQFF. Full variable domain (remainder filled in from reference TRBV30 and TRBJ2-1): SQTIHQWPATLVQPVGSPLSLECTVEGTSNPNLYWYRQAAGRGLQLLFYSVGIGQISSEVPQNLSASRPQDRQFILSSKKLLLSDSGFYLCAWSGTGGPLNEQFFGPGTRLTVL.

The chain is built from TRBV5-4 and TRBJ2-2, with D possibly TRBD2 on 7 matching bases. Trimming took 1 base from V and 5 from J, leaving 15 bases between them. The CDR3 covers 16 residues. From germline, CDR1 is SGHNT and CDR2 YYREEE (reference sequence). In nucleotides, the CDR3 is TGTGCCAGCAGCTTGAGAGGGGGGGCCAGAACCGGGGAGCTGTTTTTT. Its protein is CASSLRGGARTGELFF.

The chain joins TRBV6-6 to TRBJ2-6; D not resolved. Germline-derived CDR1 and CDR2 are MNHNY and SVGAGI (reference sequence). V was pared by 2 bases and J by 1 base, with 6 bases between. This CDR3 spans 15 amino acids. For the CDR3, the DNA is TGTGCCAGCAGTTACGACGGGTCTGGGGCCAACGTCCTGACTTTC. It encodes CASSYDGSGANVLTF.

This sequence joins TRBV4-1 and TRBJ2-5; TRBD2 agrees at 7 bases. Germline V gene lookup returns CDR1 MGHRA and CDR2 YSYEKL. V was pared by 3 bases and J by 1 base, with 8 bases of the junction left unmatched. This CDR3 is 16 amino acids long. Here the CDR3 reads CASSQDNSGFQETQYF. The CDR3 region has the DNA TGCGCCAGCAGCCAGGATAATAGCGGGTTCCAAGAGACCCAGTACTTC.

The chain has TRBV19 and TRBJ1-5, with a possible D match to TRBD1 (5 bases). In germline, CDR1 is LNHDA, CDR2 SQIVND (reference sequence). With 7 bases removed from V and 4 bases from J, the gap between germline ends came to 8 bases. This CDR3 contains 12 residues. The CDR3 is CASTSGNQPQHF. The DNA of the CDR3 is TGTGCCAGTACCTCAGGGAATCAGCCCCAGCATTTT.

V and J are TRBV7-6 and TRBJ2-5, with 7 bases aligning to TRBD1. Germline trimming cut 6 bases from V and 1 base from J; bases unmatched to any gene: 5. The CDR3 contains 14 residues. Germline CDR1 reads SGHVS; CDR2 reads FNYEAQ. This CDR3 reads CASSDRAVQETQYF. DNA for the CDR3: TGTGCCAGCAGTGACAGGGCCGTCCAAGAGACCCAGTACTTC.

The chain recombines TRBV7-3 with TRBJ2-1; D not resolved. CDR1 SGHTA and CDR2 FQGTGA come from the germline V gene. The CDR3 is made up of 15 amino acids. V was trimmed by 2 bases and J by 0 bases, leaving 8 bases between them. CDR3 coding DNA: TGTGCCAGCAGCTTAGACAAGAGCTCCTACAATGAGCAGTTCTTC. It is translated as CASSLDKSSYNEQFF. Looking up the rest from reference TRBV7-3 and TRBJ2-1 gives the full variable domain: GAGVSQTPSNKVTEKGKYVELRCDPISGHTALYWYRQSLGQGPEFLIYFQGTGAADDSGLPNDRFFAVRPEGSVSTLKIQRTERGDSAVYLCASSLDKSSYNEQFFGPGTRLTVL.

The V and J genes are TRBV24-1 and TRBJ2-3; D is possibly TRBD2 (6 bases). Germline CDR1 and CDR2: KGHDR and SFDVKD. The CDR3 runs 15 residues. Trimming removed 8 bases from V and 2 bases from J, with 16 bases in between. CDR3 loop: CATTLGSGPTDTQYF. The CDR3 DNA sequence: TGTGCCACCACCCTGGGTAGCGGACCCACAGATACGCAGTATTTT.

The rearrangement uses TRBV4-2 and TRBJ2-7; D is possibly TRBD2 (5 bases). Germline CDR1 LGHNA, CDR2 YNFKEQ. The V end lost 0 bases, the J end lost 1 base, and 16 bases lay between the germline ends. This CDR3 has 17 amino acids. CDR3 nucleotide sequence: TGTGCCAGCAGCCAAGAGACGCTCGCGGGTTTTTCCTACGAGCAGTACTTC. Its translation: CASSQETLAGFSYEQYF.

V and J are TRBV7-2 and TRBJ1-2; D perhaps matches TRBD1 (6 bases). The CDR3 has 16 amino acids. Trimming left V 4 bases short and J 3 bases short, with 18 bases between. Germline V gene data show CDR1 as SGHTA and CDR2 as FQGNSA. CDR3 residues: CASSSPNDRSYYGYTF. In nucleotides, the CDR3 is TGTGCCAGCAGCTCCCCCAACGACAGGTCGTACTATGGCTACACCTTC.

The chain carries TRBV7-9 and TRBJ2-7; D unresolved. V was pared by 3 bases and J by 5 bases, with 2 bases between. The CDR3 has 10 residues. From germline, CDR1 is SEHNR and CDR2 FQNEAQ (reference sequence). The CDR3 is CASSFNEQYF. DNA of the CDR3: TGTGCCAGCAGCTTCAACGAGCAGTACTTC.

The V gene is TRBV19, the J gene TRBJ2-3; the match to TRBD1 covers 8 bases. The V segment lost 7 bases and the J segment 4 bases; nucleotides outside the gene matches: 4. Germline V lookup: CDR1 LNHDA, CDR2 SQIVND (reference sequence). This CDR3 spans 13 amino acids. The CDR3 DNA is TGTGCCAGTAAAGAACAGGGGGCAGATACGCAGTATTTT. Its translation: CASKEQGADTQYF.

The chain uses TRBV9 and TRBJ2-3, with 11 bases identical to TRBD2. The V gene's germline CDR1 is SGDLS and CDR2 YYNGEE. After removal of 4 bases from V and 5 bases from J, the junction contained 3 bases not matched to a gene. The CDR3 consists of 14 residues. CDR3 region: CASSPTSGGDTQYF. CDR3 sequence (DNA): TGTGCCAGCAGCCCAACTAGCGGGGGAGATACGCAGTATTTT.

This clone is a singleton in its sample. The chain links TRBV27 to TRBJ2-3, with 9 positions matching TRBD2. CDR1 and CDR2 (germline): MNHEY, SMNVEV (reference sequence). CDR3 length: 15 amino acids. Trimming cost V 3 bases and J 1 base; bases outside gene matches: 2. In DNA, the CDR3 is TGTGCCAGCAGTTTCTGGACTAGCGGCACAGATACGCAGTATTTT. Protein sequence: CASSFWTSGTDTQYF.

This sequence joins TRBV7-3 and TRBJ2-7, with 10 bases matching TRBD1. Germline CDR1 reads SGHTA; CDR2 reads FQGTGA. The CDR3 length is 16 residues. Trimming took 1 base from V and 6 from J; bases not matched to a gene: 9. The CDR3 here is CASSLNTVGTGAEQYF. The CDR3 DNA sequence: TGTGCCAGCAGCTTAAATACCGTCGGGACAGGGGCCGAGCAGTACTTC.